This TCR beta chain emerged from a study of blood T cell repertoires in COVID-19. Turning to the study itself: In each case, the material was cDNA or gDNA derived from T cells, B-cell-depleted T cells, or PBMCs.

Authors' methods: Reference gene primer amplification gave estimated nucleated cell counts. Assay: immunoSEQ multiplex PCR; the TCRdb copy retains only in-frame clones and omits some. The V and J calls and clone size come from that table; D and trimming were worked out from the DNA. This table has around 100,000 clones, 85% to 90% appearing once. Germline CDR1 reads MGHRA; CDR2 reads YSYEKL. This CDR3 is 13 amino acids long. The ends lost 4 bases at V and 4 bases at J; junction bases unmatched: 3. This clonotype originated in a human donor in a cohort sampled during active COVID-19. The V call is TRBV4-1, the J call TRBJ2-7, with TRBD1 matching over 8 bases. The specimen was peripheral blood. CDR3 protein: CASSRDRLYEQYF. CDR3 nucleotides: TGCGCCAGCAGCCGGGACAGGCTATACGAGCAGTACTTC.